These T cell receptor beta chains were read from a single sample in a study of T cell changes during pregnancy in multiple sclerosis. The assay was immunoSEQ multiplex PCR, and TCRdb's table has in-frame clones only and misses some. The sample yields under 70,000 clones, about 90% seen once. Sequenced material: CD4+ T cells from peripheral blood mononuclear cells, taken after pregnancy. The receptors shown here come from a female donor with multiple sclerosis, enrolled in a pregnancy study. CDR3s include the opening cysteine and the closing phenylalanine or tryptophan. Each record gives: D gene, clone size, J gene, CDR3 length, V gene, CDR3 protein, CDR3 DNA. The D gene is left open where the match is weak. Expanded clones get a size class; other rows say once, few or many, or leave the size out.

>TRBD2|-|TRBJ2-1|16|TRBV9
CASSVQLAGYGDEQFF
TGTGCCAGCAGCGTCCAACTAGCGGGGTATGGGGATGAGCAGTTCTTC
>TRBD1|-|TRBJ2-7|12|TRBV6-5
CASSGQGYEQYF
TGTGCCAGCAGTGGACAGGGCTACGAGCAGTACTTC
>TRBD2|-|TRBJ2-1|15|TRBV11-2
CASSLDGGLAGEQFF
TGTGCCAGCAGCTTAGATGGAGGACTAGCGGGGGAGCAGTTCTTC
>-|-|TRBJ1-2|13|TRBV4-3
CASSLLRGYGYTF
TGCGCCAGCAGCCTCCTCCGGGGGTATGGCTACACCTTC
>-|once|TRBJ1-5|15|TRBV11-3
CASSLVRTGNQPQHF
TGTGCCAGCAGCTTAGTTAGGACAGGCAATCAGCCCCAGCATTTT
>TRBD1|-|TRBJ1-3|15|TRBV6-5
CASRAQGLHGNTIYF
TGTGCCAGCAGGGCACAGGGGTTACACGGAAACACCATATATTTT
>TRBD1|-|TRBJ2-7|15|TRBV7-9
CASSPGGVNTYEQYF
TGTGCCAGCAGCCCAGGGGGCGTGAACACCTACGAGCAGTACTTC
>TRBD1|once|TRBJ2-1|12|TRBV6-1
CASRTGVNEQFF
TGTGCCAGCAGAACAGGGGTCAATGAGCAGTTCTTC
>-|few|TRBJ1-5|14|TRBV4-2
CASAQQGANQPQHF
TGTGCCAGCGCCCAACAAGGGGCCAATCAGCCCCAGCATTTT
>TRBD1|-|TRBJ1-5|14|TRBV29-1
CSVGGQGGNQPQHF
TGCAGCGTTGGGGGACAGGGCGGCAATCAGCCCCAGCATTTT
>TRBD1|-|TRBJ1-5|16|TRBV5-8
CASSLGQGVGNQPQHF
TGTGCCAGCAGCTTGGGACAGGGGGTGGGGAATCAGCCCCAGCATTTT
>-|-|TRBJ1-2|13|TRBV6-5
CASSGTSNYGYTF
TGTGCCAGCAGTGGGACATCGAACTATGGCTACACCTTC
>-|-|TRBJ1-2|15|TRBV4-1
CASSQVQGRAEGYTF
TGCGCCAGCAGCCAAGTCCAGGGCAGGGCCGAAGGCTACACCTTC
>-|-|TRBJ2-2|11|TRBV20-1
CSATGTGELFF
TGCAGTGCCACGGGCACCGGGGAGCTGTTTTTT
>-|-|TRBJ2-2|15|TRBV9
CASSADGVSTGELFF
TGTGCCAGCAGCGCCGACGGGGTGAGCACCGGGGAGCTGTTTTTT
>-|-|TRBJ1-5|16|TRBV6-5
CASSLGGARAPQPQHF
TGTGCCAGCAGTTTAGGGGGTGCCAGGGCGCCTCAGCCCCAGCATTTT
>-|-|TRBJ1-2|14|TRBV7-2
CASSVGERIYGYTF
TGTGCCAGCAGCGTAGGGGAGAGAATCTATGGCTACACCTTC
>-|-|TRBJ1-1|17|TRBV4-3
CASSHLTGPRGNTEAFF
TGCGCCAGCAGCCATCTCACAGGGCCCCGGGGGAACACTGAAGCTTTCTTT
>TRBD2|-|TRBJ2-7|16|TRBV4-2
CASSQGIRGGAYEQYF
TGTGCCAGCAGCCAAGGGATCCGGGGGGGGGCCTACGAGCAGTACTTC
>TRBD1|once|TRBJ1-2|13|TRBV2
CASSVDRNYGYTF
TGTGCCAGCAGTGTGGACAGGAACTATGGCTACACCTTC
>TRBD2|-|TRBJ2-2|14|TRBV6-1
CARIAGGITGELFF
TGTGCCAGGATAGCGGGGGGGATCACCGGGGAGCTGTTTTTT
>TRBD1|-|TRBJ1-3|14|TRBV9
CASGGQTSGNTIYF
TGTGCCAGCGGGGGACAGACCTCTGGAAACACCATATATTTT
>-|-|TRBJ2-2|16|TRBV9
CASSPRGDQNTGELFF
TGTGCCAGCAGCCCCCGCGGTGACCAGAACACCGGGGAGCTGTTTTTT
>TRBD2|-|TRBJ2-2|15|TRBV25-1
CASSVLAGNTGELFF
TGTGCCAGCAGTGTATTAGCGGGAAACACCGGGGAGCTGTTTTTT
>-|-|TRBJ1-5|16|TRBV29-1
CSVEDASWGLSGVQHF
TGCAGCGTTGAAGATGCCAGCTGGGGGCTCTCAGGGGTCCAGCATTTT
>-|-|TRBJ2-2|17|TRBV5-1
CASTQGTNWGKSGELFF
TGCGCCAGCACCCAGGGGACCAATTGGGGGAAATCCGGGGAGCTGTTTTTT
>-|-|TRBJ1-2|13|TRBV7-2
CASRLRGFYGYTF
TGTGCCAGCAGGCTAAGAGGGTTCTATGGCTACACCTTC
>TRBD1|-|TRBJ2-3|16|TRBV9
CASSVVTGLIADTQYF
TGTGCCAGCAGCGTAGTGACAGGGTTAATCGCAGATACGCAGTATTTT
>-|-|TRBJ1-1|17|TRBV7-5
CVRLTGTGDGGDTEAFF
TGTGTCAGATTAACCGGGACAGGGGACGGTGGGGACACTGAAGCTTTCTTT
>TRBD1|-|TRBJ2-2|16|TRBV5-6
CASSLATGSYTGELFF
TGTGCCAGCAGCTTGGCGACAGGGTCGTACACCGGGGAGCTGTTTTTT
>-|-|TRBJ1-1|15|TRBV7-9
CASSLLGNRGTEAFF
TGTGCCAGCAGCTTATTGGGCAATAGGGGGACTGAAGCTTTCTTT
>TRBD1|-|TRBJ2-2|15|TRBV15
CATKPGQGNTGELFF
TGTGCCACCAAACCGGGACAGGGGAACACCGGGGAGCTGTTTTTT
>-|-|TRBJ1-1|15|TRBV2
CASSEALSVRVGAFF
TGTGCCAGCAGTGAAGCGCTTTCGGTCAGGGTGGGAGCTTTCTTT
>-|-|TRBJ2-3|13|TRBV5-6
CASSLWGPDTQYF
TGTGCCAGCAGCTTGTGGGGGCCAGATACGCAGTATTTT
>TRBD1|-|TRBJ1-2|13|TRBV27
CASRGTGGGGYTF
TGTGCCAGCAGGGGGACAGGGGGCGGGGGCTACACCTTC
>TRBD1|-|TRBJ2-3|15|TRBV7-3
CASSQGAGPTDTQYF
TGTGCCAGCAGTCAGGGGGCAGGGCCCACAGATACGCAGTATTTT
>-|-|TRBJ1-4|17|TRBV4-2
CASSQADLRGAREKLFF
TGTGCCAGCAGCCAAGCCGACCTCCGGGGGGCGAGAGAAAAACTGTTTTTT
>TRBD2|-|TRBJ2-5|14|TRBV30
CAWSKLAGQETQYF
TGTGCCTGGAGTAAACTAGCGGGGCAAGAGACCCAGTACTTC
>-|once|TRBJ2-5|15|TRBV4-3
CASSQGGRLRETQYF
TGCGCCAGCAGCCAAGGAGGCCGTCTCAGAGAGACCCAGTACTTC
>TRBD1|-|TRBJ1-6|13|TRBV6-5
CASRMRQGSPLHF
TGTGCCAGCAGGATGAGACAGGGTTCACCCCTCCACTTT
>TRBD1|-|TRBJ2-7|12|TRBV2
CASSGTGGVQYF
TGTGCCAGCAGTGGGACAGGGGGCGTGCAGTACTTC
>-|-|TRBJ2-2|15|TRBV6-4
CASSERQGWTGELFF
TGTGCCAGCAGTGAGAGGCAGGGTTGGACCGGGGAGCTGTTTTTT
>TRBD1|-|TRBJ1-2|18|TRBV25-1
CASSESGRGRIKNYGYTF
TGTGCCAGCAGTGAATCGGGCAGGGGGCGCATCAAGAACTATGGCTACACCTTC
>-|-|TRBJ1-1|14|TRBV7-2
CASSSQGLNTEAFF
TGTGCCAGCAGCTCCCAGGGGTTGAACACTGAAGCTTTCTTT
>TRBD1|-|TRBJ2-7|17|TRBV4-1
CASSQAPSGTGVYEQYF
TGCGCCAGCAGCCAAGCCCCCTCCGGGACAGGGGTCTACGAGCAGTACTTC
>TRBD1|-|TRBJ2-5|17|TRBV18
CASSLRQGEVGQETQYF
TGTGCCAGCTCACTCCGACAGGGGGAGGTAGGCCAAGAGACCCAGTACTTC
>-|once|TRBJ1-1|13|TRBV5-6
CASSLDGASEAFF
TGTGCCAGCAGCTTGGATGGGGCCTCTGAAGCTTTCTTT
>-|-|TRBJ2-3|11|TRBV20-1
CSASRTDTQYF
TGCAGTGCTAGCCGTACAGATACGCAGTATTTT
>-|-|TRBJ1-1|14|TRBV2
CASRWGGGRTEAFF
TGTGCCAGCAGGTGGGGTGGAGGGAGGACTGAAGCTTTCTTT
>-|once|TRBJ2-5|15|TRBV19
CASSMGQTLQETQYF
TGTGCCAGTAGTATGGGCCAGACGTTACAAGAGACCCAGTACTTC
>TRBD1|-|TRBJ1-1|14|TRBV7-2
CASSRNRGQTEAFF
TGTGCCAGCAGCCGTAACAGGGGGCAGACTGAAGCTTTCTTT
>-|-|TRBJ2-5|11|TRBV5-6
CASSFEETQYF
TGTGCCAGCAGCTTCGAAGAGACCCAGTACTTC
>-|-|TRBJ1-1|14|TRBV10-2
CASTDGGPNTEAFF
TGCGCCAGCACTGACGGGGGGCCGAACACTGAAGCTTTCTTT
>-|-|TRBJ2-1|14|TRBV6-1
CASSELGGLKEQFF
TGTGCCAGCAGTGAATTGGGGGGGCTCAAGGAGCAGTTCTTC
>-|-|TRBJ1-4|17|TRBV4-1
CASSPHLWEETNEKLFF
TGCGCCAGCAGCCCCCACCTATGGGAGGAAACTAATGAAAAACTGTTTTTT
>-|-|TRBJ2-7|13|TRBV7-3
CASSLSPLAEQYF
TGTGCCAGCAGCTTAAGCCCCCTAGCGGAGCAGTACTTC
>TRBD1|-|TRBJ2-5|13|TRBV7-9
CASTRGRSETQYF
TGTGCCAGCACCAGGGGGAGATCGGAGACCCAGTACTTC
>-|once|TRBJ2-7|13|TRBV27
CASKQGNYYEQYF
TGTGCCAGCAAGCAGGGGAATTACTACGAGCAGTACTTC